This T cell receptor (beta chain) is from a study of blood T cell repertoires in COVID-19. CDR1 and CDR2 from the germline V gene are WNHNN and SYGVQD (reference sequence). V lost 5 bases and J 4 bases, leaving 11 bases between the germline ends. This CDR3 is built from 13 residues. The assay was immunoSEQ multiplex PCR, and TCRdb's table has in-frame clones only and misses some. The data hold a few hundred thousand clones, with about 90% observed a single time. This sequence joins TRBV10-1 and TRBJ1-1, with D perhaps TRBD1 (5 bases). Sequencing input: peripheral blood. This clonotype was obtained from a man aged 40-49 years with active or convalescent COVID-19. The CDR3 is CASSTGKGTEAFF. The CDR3 nucleotides read TGCGCCAGCAGTACAGGAAAGGGCACTGAAGCTTTCTTT.